Following are 26 T cell receptor beta chains from one sample sequenced in a study of OX40 agonist ivuxolimab in advanced cancers. Generated by immunoSEQ multiplex PCR, the TCRdb table keeps only in-frame clones and is missing some. The sample includes around 76,000 clones, 75% to 85% of them seen just once. The source was CD4+ or CD8+ T cells sorted from blood, collected in a trial of the OX40 agonist ivuxolimab. The receptors were gathered from an adult with an advanced solid tumor such as melanoma, head and neck, liver or kidney cancer.

This chain uses TRBV6-5 with TRBJ2-1; TRBD1 matches at 10 bases. Germline lookup yields CDR1 MNHEY and CDR2 SVGAGI. The CDR3 is 15 amino acids. The V and J ends lost 3 bases and 8 bases, in that order; junction bases with no gene match: 7. Here the CDR3 DNA reads TGTGCCAGCAGTTATCGGGACAGGGGCCCCGATGAGCAGTTCTTC. It specifies CASSYRDRGPDEQFF.

In its sample, this clone was seen a few times. CDR3 nucleotide sequence: TGTGCCAGCACCCGGGACAGGGGGATTTGGGAGCAGTACTTC. It specifies CASTRDRGIWEQYF. V gene TRBV28 combines with J gene TRBJ2-7, with 11 bases aligning to TRBD1. The V and J ends lost 7 bases and 7 bases, in that order; junction bases with no gene match: 9. Germline V CDR1 and CDR2: MDHEN, SYDVKM. The CDR3 is made up of 14 amino acids. Filled out from reference TRBV28 and TRBJ2-7, the complete variable domain reads DVKVTQSSRYLVKRTGEKVFLECVQDMDHENMFWYRQDPGLGLRLIYFSYDVKMKEKGDIPEGYSVSREKKERFSLILESASTNQTSMYLCASTRDRGIWEQYFGPGTRLTVT.

V gene TRBV7-2 combines with J gene TRBJ2-7; 7 nucleotides match TRBD1. The V gene's germline CDR1 is SGHTA and CDR2 FQGNSA. The CDR3 length is 15 residues. Trimming at V came to 5 bases and at J to 3 bases, leaving 10 bases not matched to a gene. CDR3 nucleotides: TGTGCCAGCAGCCTACACAGGGGCGGAAACTACGAGCAGTACTTC. Translated: CASSLHRGGNYEQYF.

The chain employs TRBV11-2 and TRBJ2-3; TRBD1 matches 9 bases. The germline V gene encodes CDR1 SGHAT and CDR2 FQNNGV. The CDR3 is 15 residues long. The V segment lost 7 bases and the J segment 6 bases; nucleotides outside the gene matches: 11. CDR3: CASTSRPTGGDTQYF. CDR3 in DNA: TGTGCCAGCACCTCAAGGCCGACAGGGGGGGATACGCAGTATTTT. Based on the CDR3 plus reference TRBV11-2 and TRBJ2-3, the full variable domain is EAGVAQSPRYKIIEKRQSVAFWCNPISGHATLYWYQQILGQGPKLLIQFQNNGVVDDSQLPKDRFSAERLKGVDSTLKIQPAKLEDSAVYLCASTSRPTGGDTQYFGPGTRLTVL.

The V gene is TRBV7-2, the J gene TRBJ2-6; D unresolved. Trimming took off 3 bases at V and 0 bases at J, with 6 bases between the two ends. Germline CDR1 is SGHTA and CDR2 is FQGNSA. The length of the CDR3 is 15 residues. The CDR3 loop reads CASSFTSSGANVLTF. DNA of the CDR3: TGTGCCAGCAGCTTCACCAGCTCTGGGGCCAACGTCCTGACTTTC.

The genes are TRBV6-1 and TRBJ2-7, with D perhaps matching TRBD1 (5 bases). CDR1 and CDR2 from the germline V gene are MNHNS and SASEGT. The CDR3 runs 12 residues. Deletions cut 3 bases from V and 4 bases from J, with 7 bases between. CDR3 sequence (DNA): TGTGCCAGCAGTGACCAGGGATACGAGCAGTACTTC. Amino acid sequence: CASSDQGYEQYF.

The chain joins TRBV18 to TRBJ2-6; a weak D match, TRBD2 (5 bases). Between the trimmed V and J ends, which lost 3 bases and 0 bases, there was a span of 9 bases. CDR1 and CDR2 from the germline V gene are KGHSH and LQKENI. This CDR3 contains 16 residues. CDR3 bases: TGTGCCAGCTCACCCATGGGGAGCTCTGGGGCCAACGTCCTGACTTTC. Encoded protein: CASSPMGSSGANVLTF.

Worth noting for this clone: Within the sample, other DNA sequences also encode this same CDR3. The gene calls are TRBV7-3 and TRBJ2-2; D ambiguous. The length of the CDR3 is 12 residues. Trimming stripped 6 bases from V and 5 bases from J, with 7 bases between. Germline loops: CDR1 SGHTA, CDR2 FQGTGA. The CDR3 DNA reads as TGTGCCAGCAGTCTATCGACCGGGGAGCTGTTTTTT. It translates to CASSLSTGELFF.

The gene calls are TRBV6-1 and TRBJ1-5, with 9 bases fitting TRBD1. The CDR3 has 15 residues. V was clipped by 6 bases and J by 2 bases; unmatched bases: 5. From germline, CDR1 is MNHNS and CDR2 SASEGT. This chain's CDR3 is CASRPTGGRNQPQHF. The CDR3 DNA follows: TGTGCCAGCAGGCCCACAGGGGGCCGCAATCAGCCCCAGCATTTT.

This chain uses TRBV2 with TRBJ2-5; D not certain. The tail of the sequence fits TRBJ2-7 better, so the J call may be wrong. The V gene's germline CDR1 is SNHLY and CDR2 FYNNEI. The CDR3 extends over 13 amino acids. The CDR3 protein is CASSGVFSYEQYF. CDR3 nucleotide sequence: TGTGCCAGCAGTGGCGTCTTTTCCTACGAGCAGTACTTC.

This clone was seen only once. The chain links TRBV18 to TRBJ1-1, with 8 bases that match TRBD1. Unmatched junction bases numbered 12, after V lost 6 bases and J lost 6 bases. CDR3 length equals 15 residues. The germline V gene has CDR1 KGHSH and CDR2 LQKENI. The CDR3 loop reads CASSLGTGRGAEAFF. The CDR3 coding sequence is TGTGCCAGCTCGCTCGGGACAGGCCGGGGAGCTGAAGCTTTCTTT.

The gene calls are TRBV7-6 and TRBJ2-7; unclear D gene. The CDR3 loop spans 11 amino acids. V dropped 5 bases and J dropped 1 base, with 3 bases sitting between them. Germline CDR1 SGHVS, CDR2 FNYEAQ. The CDR3 nucleotides are TGTGCCAGCAGCAATTCCTACGAGCAGTACTTC. Protein product: CASSNSYEQYF.

The genes are TRBV7-6 and TRBJ2-5; D gene uncertain. Deletions cut 4 bases from V and 5 bases from J, with 14 bases between. The CDR3 loop spans 14 amino acids. Per germline, CDR1 SGHVS and CDR2 FNYEAQ. For the CDR3, the DNA is TGTGCCAGCAGCTCCTACTCGAAACTGGAGACCCAGTACTTC. Translation gives CASSSYSKLETQYF.

V usage is TRBV7-2 and J usage is TRBJ1-5, with D unclear. The germline V gene has CDR1 SGHTA and CDR2 FQGNSA. The CDR3 runs 14 residues. Trimming cost V 3 bases and J 4 bases, with 10 bases left between them. This chain's CDR3 is CASSLHGVNQPQHF. The CDR3 nucleotides are TGTGCCAGCAGCTTGCATGGGGTTAATCAGCCCCAGCATTTT. Variable domain in full (rest from reference TRBV7-2 and TRBJ1-5): GAGVSQSPSNKVTEKGKDVELRCDPISGHTALYWYRQSLGQGLEFLIYFQGNSAPDKSGLPSDRFSAERTGGSVSTLTIQRTQQEDSAVYLCASSLHGVNQPQHFGDGTRLSIL.

This rearrangement joins TRBV6-5 to TRBJ2-5; possible D gene TRBD1, 6 bases. Germline values: CDR1 MNHEY, CDR2 SVGAGI. The V and J ends lost 9 bases and 0 bases respectively, with 14 bases between them. CDR3 length: 14 amino acids. Here the CDR3 DNA reads TGTGCCAGTCAACAGGGTACTTACCAAGAGACCCAGTACTTC. Translation gives CASQQGTYQETQYF.

V gene TRBV6-5 combines with J gene TRBJ1-1; TRBD1 might be the D (5 bases). The ends were cut back, 0 bases at V and 0 bases at J, with 8 bases in the middle. The CDR3 totals 15 residues. Germline V CDR1 and CDR2: MNHEY, SVGAGI. The CDR3 DNA follows: TGTGCCAGCAGTTACTCGGGGACTATGAACACTGAAGCTTTCTTT. Translation: CASSYSGTMNTEAFF.

The J gene is TRBJ2-3, the V gene TRBV29-1, with D unresolved. The CDR3 spans 10 residues. Trimming removed 4 bases at V and 7 bases at J, with 6 bases between. Germline loops: CDR1 SQVTM, CDR2 ANQGSEA. In DNA form, the CDR3 reads TGCAGCGTTGGAGTGAATACGCAGTATTTT. This sequence encodes CSVGVNTQYF.

The genes are TRBV7-2 and TRBJ1-3, with 7 positions matching TRBD1. Per germline, CDR1 SGHTA and CDR2 FQGNSA. The CDR3 totals 16 residues. The trim removed 5 bases at V and 0 bases at J, leaving 7 bases unmatched. The CDR3 protein is CASSPKAGGSGNTIYF. CDR3 coding DNA: TGTGCCAGCAGCCCTAAGGCAGGGGGCTCTGGAAACACCATATATTTT. Full variable domain (remainder filled in from reference TRBV7-2 and TRBJ1-3): GAGVSQSPSNKVTEKGKDVELRCDPISGHTALYWYRQSLGQGLEFLIYFQGNSAPDKSGLPSDRFSAERTGGSVSTLTIQRTQQEDSAVYLCASSPKAGGSGNTIYFGEGSWLTVV.

This rearrangement joins TRBV7-2 to TRBJ1-2, with D maybe TRBD1 (5 bases). Per germline, CDR1 SGHTA and CDR2 FQGNSA. Trimming shortened V by 5 bases and J by 2 bases, and 15 bases separated the two germline ends. The CDR3 covers 15 residues. The CDR3 bases are TGTGCCAGCAGCCCGGACATTTCACGAAACTATGGCTACACCTTC. This translates into CASSPDISRNYGYTF.

The gene calls are TRBV6-1 and TRBJ1-1; D unresolved. The CDR3 consists of 13 residues. The V end was cut by 1 base, the J end by 5 bases, with 8 bases between. Germline V lookup: CDR1 MNHNS, CDR2 SASEGT. The DNA of the CDR3 is TGTGCCAGCAGTGAAGTCCAGAATACTGAAGCTTTCTTT. Encoded protein: CASSEVQNTEAFF.

The chain recombines TRBV27 with TRBJ2-3; the match to TRBD2 covers 13 bases. After removal of 2 bases from V and 4 bases from J, the junction contained 0 bases not matched to a gene. The CDR3 totals 15 residues. Germline V gives CDR1 MNHEY, CDR2 SMNVEV (reference sequence). The CDR3 region has the DNA TGTGCCAGCAGTTTAGGACTAGCGGGGGCAGATACGCAGTATTTT. Encoded protein: CASSLGLAGADTQYF.

This clone was seen a handful of times. At the DNA level, this CDR3 is encoded by other sequences in the same sample as well. The chain recombines TRBV18 with TRBJ2-7; 12 bases fit TRBD1. Germline CDR1 KGHSH, CDR2 LQKENI. Trimming took 2 bases from V and 4 from J; bases not matched to a gene: 3. The CDR3 loop spans 15 amino acids. In nucleotides, the CDR3 is TGTGCCAGCTCACCAGCGGGACAGGGGGCTTACGAGCAGTACTTC. As protein: CASSPAGQGAYEQYF.

This clone was counted a single time. CDR3 DNA sequence: TGCGCCAGCAGCCAAGCGGGACAGGCTCGATATGGCTACACCTTC. Protein sequence: CASSQAGQARYGYTF. The chain combines TRBV4-3 with TRBJ1-2; the match to TRBD1 covers 8 bases. CDR3 length equals 15 residues. The V and J ends lost 1 base and 5 bases, in that order; junction bases with no gene match: 6. Germline V gives CDR1 LGHNA, CDR2 YSLEER.

The CDR3 is CASRGDRQGRYEQYF. Here the CDR3 DNA reads TGTGCCAGCAGGGGGGATCGGCAGGGAAGGTACGAGCAGTACTTC. V and J are TRBV6-5 and TRBJ2-7; D possibly matches TRBD1 or TRBD2 (5 bases each). CDR1 MNHEY and CDR2 SVGAGI come from the germline V gene. With 6 bases removed from V and 4 bases from J, the gap between germline ends came to 19 bases. CDR3 length: 15 residues.

Regarding this clone: Other nucleotide sequences in the sample specify the same CDR3. The chain carries TRBV4-1 and TRBJ2-5; possibly TRBD1 for D (6 bases). V dropped 6 bases and J dropped 0 bases, with 20 bases sitting between them. Germline V gene data show CDR1 as MGHRA and CDR2 as YSYEKL. The CDR3 runs 17 residues. Here the CDR3 DNA reads TGCGCCAGCAGTCCCTCACCCCCGGGACACAACCAAGAGACCCAGTACTTC. This translates into CASSPSPPGHNQETQYF.

The chain employs TRBV4-3 and TRBJ1-4, with TRBD1 identical over 9 bases. CDR3 length: 14 amino acids. V gave up 5 bases and J gave up 7 bases; unmatched junction bases: 5. Germline lookup yields CDR1 LGHNA and CDR2 YSLEER. CDR3 protein: CASSSDRGGEKLFF. The CDR3 bases are TGCGCCAGCAGCTCTGACAGGGGGGGTGAAAAACTGTTTTTT.